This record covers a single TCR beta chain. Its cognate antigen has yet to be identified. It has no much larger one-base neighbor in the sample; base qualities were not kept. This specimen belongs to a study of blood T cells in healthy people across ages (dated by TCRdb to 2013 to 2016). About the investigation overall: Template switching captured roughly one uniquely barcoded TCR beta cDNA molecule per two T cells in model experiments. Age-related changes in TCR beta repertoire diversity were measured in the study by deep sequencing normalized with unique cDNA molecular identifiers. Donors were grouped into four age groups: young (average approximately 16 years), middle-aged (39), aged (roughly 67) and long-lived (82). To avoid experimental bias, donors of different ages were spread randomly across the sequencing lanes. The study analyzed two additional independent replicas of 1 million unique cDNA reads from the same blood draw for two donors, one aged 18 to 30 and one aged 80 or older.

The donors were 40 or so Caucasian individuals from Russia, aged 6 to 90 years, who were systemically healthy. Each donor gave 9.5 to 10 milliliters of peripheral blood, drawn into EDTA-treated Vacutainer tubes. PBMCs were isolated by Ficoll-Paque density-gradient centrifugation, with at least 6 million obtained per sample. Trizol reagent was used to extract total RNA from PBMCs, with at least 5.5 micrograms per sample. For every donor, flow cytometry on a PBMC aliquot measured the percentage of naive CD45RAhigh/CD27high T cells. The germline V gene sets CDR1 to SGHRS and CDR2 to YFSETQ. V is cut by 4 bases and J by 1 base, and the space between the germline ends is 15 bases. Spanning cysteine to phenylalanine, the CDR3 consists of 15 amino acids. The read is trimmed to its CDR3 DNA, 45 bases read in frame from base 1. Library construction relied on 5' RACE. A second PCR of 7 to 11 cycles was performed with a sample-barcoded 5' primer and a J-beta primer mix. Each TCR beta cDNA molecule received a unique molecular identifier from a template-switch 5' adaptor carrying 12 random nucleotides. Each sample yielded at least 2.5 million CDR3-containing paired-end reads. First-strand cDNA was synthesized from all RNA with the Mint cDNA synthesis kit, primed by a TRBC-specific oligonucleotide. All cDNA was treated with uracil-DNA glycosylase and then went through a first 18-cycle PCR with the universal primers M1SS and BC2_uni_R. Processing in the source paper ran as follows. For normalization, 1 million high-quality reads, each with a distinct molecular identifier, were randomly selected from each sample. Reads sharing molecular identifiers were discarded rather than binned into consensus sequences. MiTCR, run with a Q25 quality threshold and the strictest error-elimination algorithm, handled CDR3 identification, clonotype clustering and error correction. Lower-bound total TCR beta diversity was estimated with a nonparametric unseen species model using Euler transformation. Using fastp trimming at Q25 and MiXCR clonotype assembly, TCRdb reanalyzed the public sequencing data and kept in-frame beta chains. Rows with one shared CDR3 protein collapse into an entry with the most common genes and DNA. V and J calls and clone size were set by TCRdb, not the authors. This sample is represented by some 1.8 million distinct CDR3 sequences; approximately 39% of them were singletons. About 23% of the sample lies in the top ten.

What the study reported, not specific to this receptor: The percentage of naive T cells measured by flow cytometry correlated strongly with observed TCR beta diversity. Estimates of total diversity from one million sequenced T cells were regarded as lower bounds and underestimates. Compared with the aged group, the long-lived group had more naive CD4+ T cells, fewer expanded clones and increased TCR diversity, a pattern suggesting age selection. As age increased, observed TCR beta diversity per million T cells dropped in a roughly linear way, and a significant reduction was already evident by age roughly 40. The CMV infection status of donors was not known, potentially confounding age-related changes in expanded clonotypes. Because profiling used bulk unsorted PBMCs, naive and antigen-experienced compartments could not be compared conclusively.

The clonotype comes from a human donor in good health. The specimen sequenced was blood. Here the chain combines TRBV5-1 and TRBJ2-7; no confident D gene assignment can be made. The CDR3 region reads CASSLDPSASYEQYF. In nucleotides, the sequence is TGCGCCAGCAGCCTAGATCCATCTGCGTCCTACGAGCAGTACTTC.